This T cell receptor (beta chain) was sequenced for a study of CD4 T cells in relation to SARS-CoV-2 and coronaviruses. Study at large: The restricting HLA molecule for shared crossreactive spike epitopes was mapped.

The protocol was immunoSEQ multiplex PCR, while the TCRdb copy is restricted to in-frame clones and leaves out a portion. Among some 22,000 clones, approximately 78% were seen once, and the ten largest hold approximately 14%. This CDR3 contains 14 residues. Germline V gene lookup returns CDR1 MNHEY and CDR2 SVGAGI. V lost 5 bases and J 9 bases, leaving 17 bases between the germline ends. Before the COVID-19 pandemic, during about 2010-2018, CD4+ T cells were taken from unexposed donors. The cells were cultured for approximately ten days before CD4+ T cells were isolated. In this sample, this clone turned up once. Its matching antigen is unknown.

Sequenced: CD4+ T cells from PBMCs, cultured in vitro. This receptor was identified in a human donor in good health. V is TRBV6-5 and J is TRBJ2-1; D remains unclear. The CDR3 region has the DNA TGTGCCAGCAGTAAATTATTGGACGCCGTTGAGCAGTTCTTC. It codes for CASSKLLDAVEQFF.